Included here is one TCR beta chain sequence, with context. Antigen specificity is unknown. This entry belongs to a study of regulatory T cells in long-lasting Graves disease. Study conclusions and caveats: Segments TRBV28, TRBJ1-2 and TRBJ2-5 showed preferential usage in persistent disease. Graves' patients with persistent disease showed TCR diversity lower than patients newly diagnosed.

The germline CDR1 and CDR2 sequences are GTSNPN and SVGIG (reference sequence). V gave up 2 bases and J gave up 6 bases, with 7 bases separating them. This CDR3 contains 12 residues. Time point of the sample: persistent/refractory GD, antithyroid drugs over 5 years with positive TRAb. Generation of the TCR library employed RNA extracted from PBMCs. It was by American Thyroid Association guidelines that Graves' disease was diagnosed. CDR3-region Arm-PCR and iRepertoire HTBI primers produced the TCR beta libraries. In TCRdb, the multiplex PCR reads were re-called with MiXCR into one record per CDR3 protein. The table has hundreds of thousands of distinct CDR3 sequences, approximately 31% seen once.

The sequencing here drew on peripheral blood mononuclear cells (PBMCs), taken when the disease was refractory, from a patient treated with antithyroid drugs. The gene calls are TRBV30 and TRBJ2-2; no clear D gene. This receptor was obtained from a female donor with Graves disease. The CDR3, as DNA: TGTGCCTGGAGTACTGACGCCGGGGAGCTGTTTTTT. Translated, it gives CAWSTDAGELFF.